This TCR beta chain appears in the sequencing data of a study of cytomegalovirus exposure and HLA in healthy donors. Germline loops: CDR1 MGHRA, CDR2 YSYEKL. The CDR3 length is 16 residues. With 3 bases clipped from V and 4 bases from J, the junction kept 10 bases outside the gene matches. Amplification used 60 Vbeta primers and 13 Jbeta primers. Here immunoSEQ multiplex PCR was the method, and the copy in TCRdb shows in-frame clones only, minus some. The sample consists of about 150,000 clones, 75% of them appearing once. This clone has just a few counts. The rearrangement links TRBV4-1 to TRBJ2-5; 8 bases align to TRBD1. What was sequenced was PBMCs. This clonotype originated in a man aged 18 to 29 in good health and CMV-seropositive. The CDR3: CASSHGATGGGETQYF. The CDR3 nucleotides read TGCGCCAGCAGCCACGGGGCTACAGGGGGTGGAGAGACCCAGTACTTC.